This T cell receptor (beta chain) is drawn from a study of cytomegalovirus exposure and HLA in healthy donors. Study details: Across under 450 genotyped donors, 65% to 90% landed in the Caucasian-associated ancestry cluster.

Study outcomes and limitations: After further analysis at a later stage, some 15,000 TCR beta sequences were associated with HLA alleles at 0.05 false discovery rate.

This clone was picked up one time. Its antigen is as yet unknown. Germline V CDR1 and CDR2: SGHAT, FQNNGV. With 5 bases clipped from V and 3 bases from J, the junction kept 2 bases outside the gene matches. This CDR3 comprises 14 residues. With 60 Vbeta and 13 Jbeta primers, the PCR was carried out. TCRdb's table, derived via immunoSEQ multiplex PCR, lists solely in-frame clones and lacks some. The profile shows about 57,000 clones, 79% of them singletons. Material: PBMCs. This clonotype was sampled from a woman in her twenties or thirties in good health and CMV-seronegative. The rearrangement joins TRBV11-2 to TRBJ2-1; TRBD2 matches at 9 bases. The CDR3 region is CASSPTSGYNEQFF. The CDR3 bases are TGTGCCAGCAGCCCGACTAGCGGCTACAATGAGCAGTTCTTC.